This T cell receptor (beta chain) is drawn from a study of CD8+ T cells in alopecia areata. Points on this clone: The antigen is undetermined.

The germline V gene encodes CDR1 SGHRS and CDR2 YFSETQ. This CDR3 region has 15 residues. Unmatched junction bases numbered 8, after V lost 5 bases and J lost 3 bases. Extracted from the samples, RNA was reverse transcribed into cDNA to serve as the sequencing template. This table comes from immunoSEQ multiplex PCR, and its TCRdb copy is limited to in-frame clones, with some not included. The table lists 100,000 to 150,000 clones, approximately 58% of them singletons. Overall study findings and caveats: TCRs were shared less clearly across patients than in mice, possibly for HLA-related reasons. More clonal than normal scalp was lesional scalp, particularly alopecia totalis/universalis.

Collection of lesional scalp punch biopsies and peripheral blood was performed in alopecia areata patients. PBMCs provided sorted CD4+ and CD8+ T cells. The input for sequencing was CD4+ T cells sorted from blood, taken at week 0. The chain is built from TRBV5-1 and TRBJ2-5; 9 positions agree with TRBD1. The sequence came from a human donor with alopecia areata. DNA of the CDR3: TGCGCCAGCAGTCTCGGGGACAGGGACGAAGAGACCCAGTACTTC. It encodes CASSLGDRDEETQYF. The full variable domain, in which reference TRBV5-1 and TRBJ2-5 provide the parts outside the CDR3, is KAGVTQTPRYLIKTRGQQVTLSCSPISGHRSVSWYQQTPGQGLQFLFEYFSETQRNKGNFPGRFSGRQFSNSRSEMNVSTLELGDSALYLCASSLGDRDEETQYFGPGTRLLVL.